The following is a T cell receptor (beta chain) sequence with its context. Its antigen is currently unknown. These data originate in a study of cytomegalovirus exposure and HLA in healthy donors. Study-level results: Reportedly, cytomegalovirus status was diagnosed with high sensitivity and specificity.

PCR involved 60 Vbeta and 13 Jbeta primers. The protocol was immunoSEQ multiplex PCR, while the TCRdb copy is restricted to in-frame clones and leaves out a portion. The sample lists about 90,000 clones; about 81% were seen once. J lost 4 bases, V lost 5 bases, and 6 bases had no gene match. Germline CDR1 MDHEN, CDR2 SYDVKM. CDR3 length: 14 residues. The rearrangement uses TRBV28 and TRBJ2-7, with 9 nucleotides matching TRBD2. The sequenced sample consisted of PBMCs. The TCR sequence derives from a man between 18 and 35 years old in good health and CMV-seronegative. CDR3 in amino acids: CASSLGTSQYEQYF. CDR3 in DNA: TGTGCCAGCAGTCTAGGGACTAGCCAGTACGAGCAGTACTTC.